This TCR beta chain stems from a study of monozygotic twins with inflammatory bowel disease. Broader study findings: Similarity of repertoires did not differ between concordant and discordant twins, possibly from limited power.

Details on this clonotype: The target antigen is unknown.

TCRdb reprocessed the 5' RACE reads and stores each CDR3 protein as one record, lacking DNA. The sample includes roughly 330,000 distinct CDR3 sequences. This CDR3 contains 14 residues. Source material: blood. The source is a human donor with ulcerative colitis or Crohn's disease, or a healthy co-twin of an affected twin (not recorded which). The gene calls are TRBV12-3 or TRBV12-4 and TRBJ2-7; the D call from TCRdb, TRBD1, cannot be confirmed without DNA. This chain's CDR3 is CASSWTGGKNEQYF.